The T cell receptor beta chain described here comes from a study of cytomegalovirus exposure and HLA in healthy donors. With respect to this clone: The antigen is not known.

Germline V lookup: CDR1 MNHEY, CDR2 SMNVEV (reference sequence). The V and J ends lost 5 bases and 4 bases respectively, with 12 bases between them. This CDR3 contains 13 residues. PCR employed 60 Vbeta and 13 Jbeta primers. Profiling relied on immunoSEQ multiplex PCR, and the TCRdb table lists in-frame clones only, not all of them. Of 150,000 to 200,000 clones in the sample, more than 65% were seen once. Whole-study results and caveats: Near-uniform donor sequencing depth was presumed by presence/absence analyses. Exclusion applied to some V segments, including TRBV6-2 and TRBV6-3, as they were indistinguishable. The study had only CMV serostatus as immune exposure information.

V gene TRBV27 combines with J gene TRBJ2-7, with TRBD2 as a possible D gene (5 bases). This TCR came from a woman aged 30 to 39 in good health and CMV-seropositive. The sample taken for sequencing was PBMCs. The CDR3 bases are TGTGCCAGCAGTCGAGGGCCTATTTACGAGCAGTACTTC. Translation gives CASSRGPIYEQYF.